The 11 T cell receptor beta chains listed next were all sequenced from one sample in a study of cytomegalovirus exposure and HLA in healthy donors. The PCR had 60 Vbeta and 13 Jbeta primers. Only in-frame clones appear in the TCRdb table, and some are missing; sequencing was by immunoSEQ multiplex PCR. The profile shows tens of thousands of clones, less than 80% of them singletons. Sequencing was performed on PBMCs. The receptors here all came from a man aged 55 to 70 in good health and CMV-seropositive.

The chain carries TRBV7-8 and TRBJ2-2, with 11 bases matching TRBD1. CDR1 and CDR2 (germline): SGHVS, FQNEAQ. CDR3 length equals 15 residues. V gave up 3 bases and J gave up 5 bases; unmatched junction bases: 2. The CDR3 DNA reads TGTGCCAGCAGCTTCGGGACAGGGGGGACCGGGGAGCTGTTTTTT. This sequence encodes CASSFGTGGTGELFF. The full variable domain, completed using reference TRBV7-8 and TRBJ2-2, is GAGVSQSPRYKVAKRGQDVALRCDPISGHVSLFWYQQALGQGPEFLTYFQNEAQLDKSGLPSDRFFAERPEGSVSTLKIQRTQQEDSAVYLCASSFGTGGTGELFFGEGSRLTVL.

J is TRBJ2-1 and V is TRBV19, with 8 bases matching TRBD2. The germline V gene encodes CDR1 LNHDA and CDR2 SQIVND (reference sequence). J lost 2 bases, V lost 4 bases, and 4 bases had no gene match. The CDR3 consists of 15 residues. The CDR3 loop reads CASSKGGGTYNEQFF. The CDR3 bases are TGTGCCAGTAGTAAAGGCGGGGGGACCTACAATGAGCAGTTCTTC. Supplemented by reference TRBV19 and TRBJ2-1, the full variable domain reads DGGITQSPKYLFRKEGQNVTLSCEQNLNHDAMYWYRQDPGQGLRLIYYSQIVNDFQKGDIAEGYSVSREKKESFPLTVTSAQKNPTAFYLCASSKGGGTYNEQFFGPGTRLTVL.

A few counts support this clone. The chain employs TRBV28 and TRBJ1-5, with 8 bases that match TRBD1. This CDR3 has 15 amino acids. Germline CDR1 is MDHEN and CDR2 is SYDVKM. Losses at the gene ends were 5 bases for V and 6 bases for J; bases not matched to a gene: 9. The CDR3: CASSLPGQATQPQHF. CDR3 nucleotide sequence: TGTGCCAGCAGTCTTCCGGGACAGGCGACTCAGCCCCAGCATTTT.

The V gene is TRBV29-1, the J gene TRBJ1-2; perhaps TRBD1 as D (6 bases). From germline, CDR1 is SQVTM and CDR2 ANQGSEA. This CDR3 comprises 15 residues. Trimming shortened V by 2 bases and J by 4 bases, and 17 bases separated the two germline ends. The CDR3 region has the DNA TGCAGCGTTGAACCTTCGGACAGAATTCTCTATGGCTACACCTTC. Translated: CSVEPSDRILYGYTF.

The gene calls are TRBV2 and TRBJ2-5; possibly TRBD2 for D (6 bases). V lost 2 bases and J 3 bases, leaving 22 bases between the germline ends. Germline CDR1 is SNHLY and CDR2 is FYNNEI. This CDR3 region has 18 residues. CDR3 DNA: TGTGCCAGCAGTGAAATGATTTATGCGGGGTCGGTGAAAGAGACCCAGTACTTC. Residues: CASSEMIYAGSVKETQYF. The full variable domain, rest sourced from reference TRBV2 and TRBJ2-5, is EPEVTQTPSHQVTQMGQEVILRCVPISNHLYFYWYRQILGQKVEFLVSFYNNEISEKSEIFDDQFSVERPDGSNFTLKIRSTKLEDSAMYFCASSEMIYAGSVKETQYFGPGTRLLVL.

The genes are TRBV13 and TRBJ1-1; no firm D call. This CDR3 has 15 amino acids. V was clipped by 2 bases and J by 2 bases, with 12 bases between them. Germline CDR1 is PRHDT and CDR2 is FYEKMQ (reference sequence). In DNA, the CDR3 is TGTGCCAGCAGCTTACGGGGTCCCATAAACACTGAAGCTTTCTTT. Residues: CASSLRGPINTEAFF. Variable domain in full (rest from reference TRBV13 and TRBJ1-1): AAGVIQSPRHLIKEKRETATLKCYPIPRHDTVYWYQQGPGQDPQFLISFYEKMQSDKGSIPDRFSAQQFSDYHSELNMSSLELGDSALYFCASSLRGPINTEAFFGQGTRLTVV.

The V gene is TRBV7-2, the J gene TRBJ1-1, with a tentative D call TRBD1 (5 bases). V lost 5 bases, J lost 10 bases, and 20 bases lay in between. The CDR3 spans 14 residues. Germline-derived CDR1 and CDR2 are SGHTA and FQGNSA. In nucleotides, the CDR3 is TGTGCCAGCAGCCTCTCACCACAGGCATTGGTAGCTTTCTTT. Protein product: CASSLSPQALVAFF. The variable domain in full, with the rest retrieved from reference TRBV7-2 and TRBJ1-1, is GAGVSQSPSNKVTEKGKDVELRCDPISGHTALYWYRQSLGQGLEFLIYFQGNSAPDKSGLPSDRFSAERTGGSVSTLTIQRTQQEDSAVYLCASSLSPQALVAFFGQGTRLTVV.

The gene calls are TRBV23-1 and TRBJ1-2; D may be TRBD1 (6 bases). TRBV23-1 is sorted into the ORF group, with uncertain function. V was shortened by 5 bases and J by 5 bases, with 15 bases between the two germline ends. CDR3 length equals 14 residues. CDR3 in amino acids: CASSYNRVLYGYTF. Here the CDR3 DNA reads TGCGCCAGCAGTTATAACAGGGTTCTGTATGGCTACACCTTC.

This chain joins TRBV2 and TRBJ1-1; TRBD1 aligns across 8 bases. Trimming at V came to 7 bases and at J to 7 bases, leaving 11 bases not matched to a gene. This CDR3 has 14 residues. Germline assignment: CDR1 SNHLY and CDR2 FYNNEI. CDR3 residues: CASITGQGPREAFF. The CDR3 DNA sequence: TGTGCCAGCATCACTGGACAGGGACCACGTGAAGCTTTCTTT.

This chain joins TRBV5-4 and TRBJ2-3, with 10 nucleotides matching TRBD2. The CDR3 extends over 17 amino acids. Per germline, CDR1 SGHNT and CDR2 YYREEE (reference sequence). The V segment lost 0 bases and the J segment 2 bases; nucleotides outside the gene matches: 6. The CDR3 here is CASSLELAGPDTDTQYF. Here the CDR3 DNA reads TGTGCCAGCAGCTTGGAACTAGCGGGGCCCGACACAGATACGCAGTATTTT.

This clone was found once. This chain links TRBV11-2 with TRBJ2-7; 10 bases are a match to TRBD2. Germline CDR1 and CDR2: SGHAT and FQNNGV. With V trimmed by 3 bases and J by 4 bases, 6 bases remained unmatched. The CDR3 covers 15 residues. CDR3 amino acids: CASSFGAGGPYEQYF. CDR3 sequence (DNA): TGTGCCAGCAGCTTCGGAGCGGGGGGGCCTTACGAGCAGTACTTC.